This is a list of T cell receptor beta chains from one sample in a study of OX40 agonist ivuxolimab in advanced cancers. TCRdb keeps only in-frame clones here, not all; method: immunoSEQ multiplex PCR. Seen here are 75,000 to 95,000 clones, 91% observed once, and the top ten hold approximately 2.4%. The specimen comprised CD4+ or CD8+ T cells sorted from blood, sampled in a trial of the OX40 agonist ivuxolimab. These receptors came from an adult with an advanced solid tumor such as melanoma, head and neck, liver or kidney cancer. Each CDR3 is given with its conserved first and last residue. D genes are given only for firm matches. Size is omitted from some rows. Given values are once, few, many or a class for expanded clones.

cdr3_nt	cdr3_aa	clone_size	d_call	v_call	j_call
TGTGCCAGTTCAGCTGGGGCCAACGTCCTGACTTTC	CASSAGANVLTF	NA	NA	TRBV7-9	TRBJ2-6
TGTGCCAGCAGAGAGACTAAGAATAGAGATGATGAGCAGTTCTTC	CASRETKNRDDEQFF	NA	NA	TRBV25-1	TRBJ2-1
TGTGCCAGCAGCTTAGGGGTCTCTCGGGAGCAGTTCTTC	CASSLGVSREQFF	NA	NA	TRBV7-2	TRBJ2-1
TGTGCCATCAATAAGGGGGGGGACACAGATACGCAGTATTTT	CAINKGGDTDTQYF	NA	NA	TRBV10-3	TRBJ2-3
TGTGCCTGGAGTGGGGGAGGTAGCGAGCAGTACTTC	CAWSGGGSEQYF	NA	NA	TRBV30	TRBJ2-7
TGCGCCAGCAGCGTCGAAGGGGGGAACACTGAAGCTTTCTTT	CASSVEGGNTEAFF	NA	NA	TRBV5-1	TRBJ1-1
TGTGCCAGCAGTTACATCTTGAACACTGAAGCTTTCTTT	CASSYILNTEAFF	once	NA	TRBV6-5	TRBJ1-1
TGTGCCAGCAGCCCCGGGACTAGCGGGAGTCGGTACGAGCAGTACTTC	CASSPGTSGSRYEQYF	NA	TRBD2	TRBV27	TRBJ2-7
TGTGCCAGCAGCCCGCGGCCTCAAGACAGGGTCTCTGGAAACACCATATATTTT	CASSPRPQDRVSGNTIYF	NA	TRBD1	TRBV7-6	TRBJ1-3
TGTGCCAGCAGTCCCCCTCAACTAGCGGGAGGCCTAGCAAACATTCAGTACTTC	CASSPPQLAGGLANIQYF	NA	TRBD2	TRBV28	TRBJ2-4
TGTGCCAGCAGCTCCCAGCCGGGGTCCGAGCAGTACTTC	CASSSQPGSEQYF	few	NA	TRBV7-3	TRBJ2-7
TGTGCCAGCAGTGACTGGGAAAATCAGCCCCAGCATTTT	CASSDWENQPQHF	NA	NA	TRBV2	TRBJ1-5
TGTGCCAGCAGCTTGGTGTCTAGCGGAGAGGGGGAGCAGTACTTC	CASSLVSSGEGEQYF	NA	TRBD2	TRBV5-4	TRBJ2-7
TGTGCCAGCACAATTCAGGAGACTAACTATGGCTACACCTTC	CASTIQETNYGYTF	NA	NA	TRBV9	TRBJ1-2
TGTGCCAGCAGCAGCGCGGGAGGGCCGAATACGCAGTATTTT	CASSSAGGPNTQYF	NA	TRBD2	TRBV28	TRBJ2-3
TGTGCCAGCGGATCCGGGGACAGTTATTCACCCCTCCACTTT	CASGSGDSYSPLHF	NA	TRBD1	TRBV27	TRBJ1-6
TGTGCCAGCAGCCAAGGACAGGGGGCCTCCTGGGGAACGCAGTATTTT	CASSQGQGASWGTQYF	NA	TRBD1	TRBV6-6	TRBJ2-3
TGTGCCAGCTCACGAACGACTAGCGGGAGCACAGATACGCAGTATTTT	CASSRTTSGSTDTQYF	once	TRBD2	TRBV18	TRBJ2-3
TGCGCCAGCAGCTTGGTGTCGGGGGCCGTCTCCTACGAGCAGTACTTC	CASSLVSGAVSYEQYF	NA	NA	TRBV5-1	TRBJ2-7
TGTGCCAGCAGCTTAGAGTACGCCTCAATGACCCAGTACTTC	CASSLEYASMTQYF	NA	NA	TRBV7-2	TRBJ2-5
TGTGCCAGTATGATGACAGTTGCAAGCTATGGCTACACCTTC	CASMMTVASYGYTF	NA	NA	TRBV19	TRBJ1-2
TGTGCCAGCAGTGGGGCGGACATAGGGGAAAAACTGTTTTTT	CASSGADIGEKLFF	NA	NA	TRBV6-1	TRBJ1-4
TGTGCCAGTTCGGGACTTGTGAACACCGGGGAGCTGTTTTTT	CASSGLVNTGELFF	NA	NA	TRBV2	TRBJ2-2
TGCGCCAGCAGTGAGCCCCAGCGCCCGAACACCGGGGAGCTGTTTTTT	CASSEPQRPNTGELFF	NA	NA	TRBV10-2	TRBJ2-2
TGTGCCAGCATTCTCAGTATCTACAATGAGCAGTTCTTC	CASILSIYNEQFF	once	NA	TRBV6-5	TRBJ2-1
TGTGCCAGCAGCTTAGCGATGGCTAGCGGGAGCTCCTACAATGAGCAGTTCTTC	CASSLAMASGSSYNEQFF	NA	TRBD2	TRBV7-2	TRBJ2-1
TGTGCCAGTCGGAAACTAAAAGGGGGCCTCACCTACAATGAGCAGTTCTTC	CASRKLKGGLTYNEQFF	NA	TRBD1	TRBV19	TRBJ2-1
TGCGCCAGCAGCTTGGACCCGGGGAACCAAGAGACCCAGTACTTC	CASSLDPGNQETQYF	NA	NA	TRBV5-1	TRBJ2-5
TGTGCCAGCAGCCGTCCCGGGACAGGGACTGGGGCCAACGTCCTGACTTTC	CASSRPGTGTGANVLTF	NA	TRBD1	TRBV5-4	TRBJ2-6
TGTGCCAGCAGTGGGTGGGCCGACACAGATACGCAGTATTTT	CASSGWADTDTQYF	NA	NA	TRBV2	TRBJ2-3
TGTGCCAGCGACTCTTACACTGAAGCTTTCTTT	CASDSYTEAFF	NA	NA	TRBV6-1	TRBJ1-1
TGTGCCAGCAGCTTATGGGTTTCCTACGAGCAGTACTTC	CASSLWVSYEQYF	NA	NA	TRBV7-2	TRBJ2-7
TGTGCCAGCAGGGGACTACCAGGGAATGAGCAGTTCTTC	CASRGLPGNEQFF	once	TRBD2	TRBV28	TRBJ2-1
TGTGCCAGCAGCGTAGGGTCCGGGGGCGGTGGGGCCAACGTCCTGACTTTC	CASSVGSGGGGANVLTF	NA	NA	TRBV9	TRBJ2-6
TGTGCCAGTACTTCCGCCGGGGGCGTGCGCTATGGCTACACCTTC	CASTSAGGVRYGYTF	NA	NA	TRBV19	TRBJ1-2
TGCAGCGTGGAACAGGGGCCGAACACTGAAGCTTTCTTT	CSVEQGPNTEAFF	NA	TRBD1	TRBV29-1	TRBJ1-1
TGTGCCAGTGGGACAGGTCTTACTAGCCATGAGCAGTTCTTC	CASGTGLTSHEQFF	NA	TRBD1	TRBV9	TRBJ2-1
TGTGCCAGCAGCTTAGCGCCGGCTGCAACTAATGAAAAACTGTTTTTT	CASSLAPAATNEKLFF	NA	NA	TRBV7-2	TRBJ1-4
TGCGCCACCTTAGGGGCCAGCTGGCAAGAGACCCAGTACTTC	CATLGASWQETQYF	NA	NA	TRBV23-1	TRBJ2-5